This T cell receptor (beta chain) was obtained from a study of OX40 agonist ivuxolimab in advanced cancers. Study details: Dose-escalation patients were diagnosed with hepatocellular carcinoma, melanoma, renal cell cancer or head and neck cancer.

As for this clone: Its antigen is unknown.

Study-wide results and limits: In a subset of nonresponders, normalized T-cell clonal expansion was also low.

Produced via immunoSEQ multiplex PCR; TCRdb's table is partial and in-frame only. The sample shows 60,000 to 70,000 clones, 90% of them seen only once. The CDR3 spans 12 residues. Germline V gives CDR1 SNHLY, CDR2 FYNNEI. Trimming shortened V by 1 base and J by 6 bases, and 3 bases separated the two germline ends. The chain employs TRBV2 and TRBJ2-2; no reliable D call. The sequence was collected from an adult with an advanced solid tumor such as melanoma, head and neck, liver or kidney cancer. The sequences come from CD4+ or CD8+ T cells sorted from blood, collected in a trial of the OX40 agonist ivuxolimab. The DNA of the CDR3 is TGTGCCAGCAGTGAAGATGCCGGGGAGCTGTTTTTT. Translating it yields CASSEDAGELFF.